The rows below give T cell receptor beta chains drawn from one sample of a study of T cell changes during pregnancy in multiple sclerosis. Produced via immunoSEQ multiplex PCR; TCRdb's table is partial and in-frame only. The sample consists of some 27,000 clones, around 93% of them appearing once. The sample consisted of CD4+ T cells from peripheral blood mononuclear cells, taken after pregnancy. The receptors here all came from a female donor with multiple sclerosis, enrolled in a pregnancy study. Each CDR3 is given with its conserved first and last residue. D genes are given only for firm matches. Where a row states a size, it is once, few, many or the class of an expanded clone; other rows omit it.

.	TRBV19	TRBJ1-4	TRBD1	CASSQRQGARGKLFF	TGTGCCAGTAGCCAAAGACAGGGGGCGCGCGGAAAACTGTTTTTT
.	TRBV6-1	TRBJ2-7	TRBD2	CASRIVGGNYEQYF	TGTGCCAGCAGGATAGTGGGGGGGAACTACGAGCAGTACTTC
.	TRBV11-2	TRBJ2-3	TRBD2	CASSLEAGGFRDTQYF	TGTGCCAGCAGCTTAGAGGCGGGGGGCTTTAGAGATACGCAGTATTTT
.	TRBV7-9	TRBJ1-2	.	CASSFPLVVANYGYTF	TGTGCCAGCAGCTTCCCTTTGGTCGTAGCAAACTATGGCTACACCTTC
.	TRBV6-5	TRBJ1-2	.	CASSPKAGPYGYTF	TGTGCCAGCAGCCCGAAGGCAGGTCCGTATGGCTACACCTTC
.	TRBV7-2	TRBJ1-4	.	CASSLSTLAGEKLFF	TGTGCCAGCAGCTTATCAACTCTAGCTGGTGAAAAACTGTTTTTT
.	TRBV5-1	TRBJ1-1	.	CASSLGQTNTEAFF	TGCGCCAGCAGCTTGGGACAGACGAACACTGAAGCTTTCTTT
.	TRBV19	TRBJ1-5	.	CASSISVSNQPQHF	TGTGCCAGTAGTATTTCGGTTAGCAATCAGCCCCAGCATTTT
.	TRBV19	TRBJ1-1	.	CASSIPLHNRAGNTEAFF	TGTGCCAGTAGTATTCCGCTCCATAACAGGGCTGGGAACACTGAAGCTTTCTTT
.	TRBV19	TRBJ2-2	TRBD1	CASSQGADTGELFF	TGTGCCAGTAGTCAGGGGGCGGACACCGGGGAGCTGTTTTTT
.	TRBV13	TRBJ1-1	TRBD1	CASSLGQGARVGTEAFF	TGTGCCAGCAGCTTGGGACAGGGGGCGCGGGTGGGCACTGAAGCTTTCTTT
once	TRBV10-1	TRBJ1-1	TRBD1	CASSTDRGGTEAFF	TGCGCCAGCAGCACAGACAGGGGAGGTACTGAAGCTTTCTTT
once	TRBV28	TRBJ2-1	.	CASSTSGSTPRNEQFF	TGTGCCAGCAGTACAAGCGGCTCAACACCCAGGAATGAGCAGTTCTTC
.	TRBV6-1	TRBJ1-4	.	CASREYSGLGEKLFF	TGTGCCAGCAGAGAATACTCAGGATTAGGAGAAAAACTGTTTTTT
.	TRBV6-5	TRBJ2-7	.	CASISSAHEQYF	TGTGCCAGCATTTCTAGCGCTCACGAGCAGTACTTC
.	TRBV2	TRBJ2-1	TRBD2	CASSPRGTSGANEQFF	TGTGCCAGCAGTCCAAGGGGGACTAGCGGAGCCAATGAGCAGTTCTTC
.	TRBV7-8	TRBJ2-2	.	CASSFLAGASAGELFF	TGTGCCAGCAGCTTCCTAGCAGGGGCATCGGCCGGGGAGCTGTTTTTT
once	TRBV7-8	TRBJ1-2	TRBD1	CASSLGYRGTGGFNYGYTF	TGTGCCAGCAGCTTAGGTTACCGGGGGACAGGGGGATTTAACTATGGCTACACCTTC
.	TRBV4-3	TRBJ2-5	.	CASSQGGGRETQYF	TGCGCCAGCAGCCAAGGGGGGGGCCGAGAGACCCAGTACTTC
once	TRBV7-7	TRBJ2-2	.	CASSLVITGELFF	TGTGCCAGCAGCTTAGTTATCACCGGGGAGCTGTTTTTT
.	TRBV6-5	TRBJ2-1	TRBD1	CASSLRTGGGNEQFF	TGTGCCAGCAGTTTGAGGACAGGGGGTGGCAATGAGCAGTTCTTC
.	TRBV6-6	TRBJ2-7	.	CASSLGQYSYEQYF	TGTGCCAGCAGCCTCGGACAGTACTCCTACGAGCAGTACTTC
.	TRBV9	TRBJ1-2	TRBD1	CASSVEEGARYGYTF	TGTGCCAGCAGCGTAGAAGAGGGGGCGCGCTATGGCTACACCTTC